The source of this T cell receptor (beta chain) is a study of shared clonotypes between healthy human individuals. At least ten counts were recorded for this clone. Its antigen is not known. In the same sample, other DNA sequences code for this CDR3. Study-wide results and limits: Despite large depth, rarefaction showed incomplete sorted-subset sequencing. Investigators collected only blood, and repertoires in tissues likely differ.

The assay used deep level. Measured with immunoSEQ multiplex PCR; TCRdb has only the in-frame clones, and not every one. The table records around 200,000 clones, roughly 70% of them present only once. CDR3 length: 15 amino acids. With 3 bases removed from V and 2 bases from J, the gap between germline ends came to 8 bases. Germline CDR1 is SGHTA and CDR2 is FQGNSA. The source is a man aged 25 to 40 in good health. The J gene is TRBJ2-6, the V gene TRBV7-2; possibly TRBD1 or TRBD2 for D (5 bases each). Material for sequencing was memory CD4+ T cells sorted from blood. The subset denotes: CD45RA-negative fraction. The CDR3 spells CASSLGRTGANVLTF. The CDR3 DNA follows: TGTGCCAGCAGCTTGGGACGGACTGGGGCCAACGTCCTGACTTTC.